The T cell receptor beta chain described here comes from a study of CD8 T cells in ankylosing spondylitis. Study outcomes and limitations: Within ankylosing spondylitis blood, a TCR beta motif made up of under 10 highly homologous variants appeared to be characteristic.

This clonotype was detected many times. Its antigen is unknown. The germline CDR1 and CDR2 sequences are SQVTM and ANQGSEA. CDR3 length: 11 amino acids. V lost 7 bases and J lost 1, with 7 bases in between. A single record per CDR3 protein comes from TCRdb applying MiXCR to the 5' RACE reads. The sample records about 300,000 distinct CDR3 sequences, roughly 11% being singletons. This chain connects TRBV29-1 to TRBJ1-1, with D maybe TRBD1 (5 bases). Sequences were obtained from blood, either unsorted or a sorted T cell fraction (not recorded which). The TCR sequence derives from a female donor with ankylosing spondylitis or in good health (not recorded which). The CDR3 loop reads CSAGQNTEAFF. DNA for the CDR3: TGCAGCGCTGGACAGAACACTGAAGCTTTCTTT.